The rows below give T cell receptor beta chains drawn from one sample of a study of OX40 agonist ivuxolimab in advanced cancers. The protocol was immunoSEQ multiplex PCR, while the TCRdb copy is restricted to in-frame clones and leaves out a portion. The table lists roughly 130,000 clones, about 94% of them singletons. The source material was CD4+ or CD8+ T cells sorted from blood, sampled in a trial of the OX40 agonist ivuxolimab. The receptors originated from an adult with an advanced solid tumor such as melanoma, head and neck, liver or kidney cancer. The CDR3 runs from the conserved cysteine through the conserved F or W. A D gene is named only where the DNA matches it firmly. Expanded clones are given a class, and other clones once, few, many or no size at all.

d_call	j_call	v_call	clone_size	cdr3_nt	cdr3_aa
.	TRBJ1-2	TRBV27	.	TGTGCCAGCAGTTGGGGAAGGGGATGGTATGGCTACACCTTC	CASSWGRGWYGYTF
.	TRBJ2-4	TRBV2	.	TGTGCCAGCAGTGAAGAGAGGGAGACCATTCAGTACTTC	CASSEERETIQYF
TRBD1	TRBJ1-2	TRBV6-5	.	TGTGCCAGCAGACCTCCGGGCAGGGGGCAGGGTGGCTACACCTTC	CASRPPGRGQGGYTF
.	TRBJ2-1	TRBV15	.	TGTGCCACCAGCAGAGCGAGGAGCTCCCTGGATAGGGGGCAGTTCTTC	CATSRARSSLDRGQFF
.	TRBJ1-5	TRBV21-1	.	TGTGCCAGCAGCAAAGCGCCGGGCGACAGGGCCGAACAGCCCCAGCATTTT	CASSKAPGDRAEQPQHF
TRBD1	TRBJ2-3	TRBV4-1	.	TGCGCCAGCAGCCAAGAGACAGGGGCCACAGATACGCAGTATTTT	CASSQETGATDTQYF
.	TRBJ1-2	TRBV28	.	TGTGCCAGCAGGAACCGGGCAGCCCCTAGTGGCTACACCTTC	CASRNRAAPSGYTF
.	TRBJ2-3	TRBV5-4	once	TGTGCCAGCAGCTTGAGTAGCTCCCGCACAGATACGCAGTATTTT	CASSLSSSRTDTQYF
TRBD1	TRBJ2-7	TRBV10-3	.	TGTGCCATCAGTGACACTCCCGGGACAGGGCACGAGCAGTACTTC	CAISDTPGTGHEQYF
.	TRBJ1-1	TRBV6-1	.	TGTGCCAGCAGCCCAAGGGGGGCGAACACTGAAGCTTTCTTT	CASSPRGANTEAFF
TRBD1	TRBJ1-2	TRBV7-9	.	TGTGCCAGCAGCACAACTTCCGGGACAGGGATTCCCCTTAACTATGGCTACACCTTC	CASSTTSGTGIPLNYGYTF
.	TRBJ1-6	TRBV11-2	few	TGTGCCAGCAGCTTGGGGGTCAGTGGACCCCTCCACTTT	CASSLGVSGPLHF
.	TRBJ1-4	TRBV30	.	TGTGCCTGGAGTCTACAGGGTAGGAGGGCAACTAATGAAAAACTGTTTTTT	CAWSLQGRRATNEKLFF
TRBD1	TRBJ1-6	TRBV4-2	few	TGTGCCAGCAGCCAAGATCGGGACAGGACTTCACCCCTCCACTTT	CASSQDRDRTSPLHF
.	TRBJ1-1	TRBV7-2	.	TGTGCCAGCAGCTTAGAACGGACAGTTGAAGCTTTCTTT	CASSLERTVEAFF
.	TRBJ2-7	TRBV20-1	.	TGCAGTGCTAGATCTGCATACGAGCAGTACTTC	CSARSAYEQYF
TRBD1	TRBJ1-1	TRBV15	.	TGTGCCACCAGCAATCCCGGGACAGCCCCTGAAGCTTTCTTT	CATSNPGTAPEAFF
.	TRBJ1-4	TRBV5-5	.	TGTGCCAGCAGCCTGACGATTGCAACTAATGAAAAACTGTTTTTT	CASSLTIATNEKLFF
TRBD2	TRBJ2-1	TRBV7-3	once	TGTGCCAGCAGCAATGAGGGGACTAGCGGGTTCAATGAGCAGTTCTTC	CASSNEGTSGFNEQFF
.	TRBJ2-1	TRBV18	.	TGTGCCAGCCAGAGACTAGAGGATGAGCAGTTCTTC	CASQRLEDEQFF
.	TRBJ2-2	TRBV2	.	TGTGCCAGCATTGGACAGTCGAACACCGGGGAGCTGTTTTTT	CASIGQSNTGELFF
TRBD1	TRBJ1-2	TRBV23-1	.	TGCGCCAGCAGCACGCGACAGGGCCCTAACTATGGCTACACCTTC	CASSTRQGPNYGYTF
TRBD1	TRBJ2-7	TRBV6-5	.	TGTGCCAGCAGTCGGGACAGGGTAAACGAGCAGTACTTC	CASSRDRVNEQYF
.	TRBJ1-2	TRBV7-2	.	TGTGCCAGCAGCTCAGAGGGGGAGTCGGGAGGCTACACCTTC	CASSSEGESGGYTF